The 18 T cell receptor beta chains below all came from one sample that was sequenced in a study of T-cell reconstitution after alpha-beta-depleted transplantation in children. For TCRbeta, the library was prepared with unique molecular identifiers. TCRdb used MiXCR to reprocess the PCR reads, holding one entry per CDR3 protein. The sample yields around 440,000 distinct CDR3 sequences, around 15% seen once. The input for sequencing was PBMCs, mostly from graft donor cells, taken 360 days after TCRalphabeta/CD19-depleted stem cell transplant. The receptors stem from a boy under two years old who had a stem cell transplant for Wiskott-Aldrich syndrome, so the T cells may come from the graft donor.

In this sample, this clonotype turned up a few times. V usage is TRBV21-1 and J usage is TRBJ2-4. TRBV21-1 is a recognized pseudogene. This CDR3 contains 16 residues. For the CDR3, the DNA is TGTGCCAGCAGCAAAGAACAGCGGCTAGCCAAAAACATTCAGTACTTC. Residues: CASSKEQRLAKNIQYF.

This clonotype was counted a few times. The chain joins TRBV6-1 to TRBJ1-6, with D unclear. CDR3 length: 14 amino acids. CDR1 and CDR2 (germline): MNHNS, SASEGT. V shed 5 bases and J shed 9 bases, with 14 bases lying between them. Here the CDR3 DNA reads TGTGCCAGCAGTCTTCCGACCGGAGGTTCACCCCTCCACTTT. It is translated as CASSLPTGGSPLHF.

This clonotype was found a few times. The rearrangement links TRBV11-1 to TRBJ2-5; maybe TRBD2 (5 bases). Germline lookup yields CDR1 SGHAT and CDR2 FQDESV (reference sequence). V was pared by 0 bases and J by 3 bases, with 20 bases between. The CDR3 consists of 18 residues. CDR3 sequence reads: CASSLARTMRVSEETQYF. As DNA, the CDR3 is TGTGCCAGCAGCTTAGCGCGCACTATGAGGGTTTCGGAAGAGACCCAGTACTTC.

In this sample, this clonotype turned up a few times. The gene calls are TRBV4-3 and TRBJ2-1; 11 nucleotides match TRBD2. The germline V gene encodes CDR1 LGHNA and CDR2 YSLEER. Trimming took 4 bases from V and 3 from J; bases not matched to a gene: 8. This CDR3 is 17 amino acids long. CDR3 bases: TGCGCCAGCAGCCTGACCCTAGCGGGAGGCCTCTACAATGAGCAGTTCTTC. Protein: CASSLTLAGGLYNEQFF.

This clonotype has more than one count but fewer than ten. The gene calls are TRBV11-2 and TRBJ1-1; D unclear. The CDR3 consists of 15 residues. Per germline, CDR1 SGHAT and CDR2 FQNNGV. Trimming took 0 bases from V and 9 from J, leaving 17 bases between them. As DNA, the CDR3 is TGTGCCAGCAGCTTAGACAGGATTCTTATAAGTCAAGCTTTCTTT. It yields the protein CASSLDRILISQAFF.

This clonotype has a handful of counts. The chain uses TRBV10-3 and TRBJ2-1, with D possibly being TRBD1 (6 bases). Trimming left V 6 bases short and J 2 bases short, with 17 bases between. Germline CDR1 ENHRY, CDR2 SYGVKD. The length of the CDR3 is 16 residues. CDR3 in DNA: TGTGCCATCAGGAAAACAGGGACCCTGCCCTACAATGAGCAGTTCTTC. It specifies CAIRKTGTLPYNEQFF.

This chain links TRBV7-6 with TRBJ2-4, with TRBD2 identical over 7 bases. V lost 2 bases, J lost 6 bases, and 4 bases stayed unmatched. Germline lookup yields CDR1 SGHVS and CDR2 FNYEAQ. CDR3 size: 14 residues. The chain's CDR3 is CASSLRVAGNIQYF. CDR3 in DNA: TGTGCCAGCAGCTTAAGAGTAGCGGGAAACATTCAGTACTTC.

The chain recombines TRBV2 with TRBJ2-3, with TRBD1 matching over 9 bases. The trim removed 5 bases at V and 0 bases at J, leaving 6 bases unmatched. The CDR3 is 16 amino acids. Per germline, CDR1 SNHLY and CDR2 FYNNEI. CDR3 in amino acids: CASSYRGHSSTDTQYF. CDR3 coding DNA: TGTGCCAGCAGTTACAGGGGGCATTCTAGCACAGATACGCAGTATTTT.

The V and J genes are TRBV4-1 and TRBJ2-3, with 14 bases aligning to TRBD2. With V trimmed by 3 bases and J by 8 bases, 10 bases remained unmatched. The CDR3 has 17 amino acids. Germline CDR1 MGHRA, CDR2 YSYEKL. In DNA, the CDR3 is TGCGCCAGCAGCCAGGACCAGACTAGCGGGAGGGGGGGTACGCAGTATTTT. The encoded protein is CASSQDQTSGRGGTQYF.

With respect to this clonotype: A much larger clone is a single base away; this may be a read error. The chain is built from TRBV3-1 and TRBJ2-2; the D is unclear. Germline V gene lookup returns CDR1 LGHDT and CDR2 YNNKEL (reference sequence). Deletions cut 6 bases from V and 1 base from J, with 9 bases between. CDR3 length equals 14 residues. The CDR3 region is CASRNDWNTGELFF. The CDR3 DNA sequence: TGTGCCAGCAGAAACGACTGGAACACCGGGGAGCTGTTTTTT.

This chain uses TRBV7-8 with TRBJ2-1; TRBD2 matches at 7 bases. The CDR3 covers 16 residues. V dropped 0 bases and J dropped 4; count of bases not matched to a gene: 6. Germline V gene data show CDR1 as SGHVS and CDR2 as FQNEAQ. The CDR3 here is CASSLAGRGIYNEQFF. The CDR3, as DNA: TGTGCCAGCAGCTTAGCGGGGCGGGGGATTTACAATGAGCAGTTCTTC.

The rearrangement links TRBV7-6 to TRBJ1-2; 9 bases align to TRBD1. Germline values: CDR1 SGHVS, CDR2 FNYEAQ. The CDR3 totals 15 residues. J lost 6 bases, V lost 2 bases, and 7 bases had no gene match. CDR3 region: CASSLSQGAIDGYTF. The DNA of the CDR3 is TGTGCCAGCAGCTTATCACAGGGGGCAATCGATGGCTACACCTTC.

The V call is TRBV12-3 or TRBV12-4, the J call TRBJ1-5; D remains ambiguous. V lost 2 bases to trimming and J lost 0 bases, with 8 bases between them. The length of the CDR3 is 15 residues. The DNA of the CDR3 is TGTGCCAGCAGTTTAAAGGGCTATAGCAATCAGCCCCAGCATTTT. Amino acids: CASSLKGYSNQPQHF.

This clonotype was seen a few times. This chain links TRBV19 with TRBJ2-2; D not resolved. The V end lost 8 bases, the J end lost 6 bases, and 10 bases lay between the germline ends. Germline CDR1 LNHDA, CDR2 SQIVND (reference sequence). There are 12 residues in the CDR3. The DNA for the CDR3 is TGTGCCAGTTCATTCGTGGCCGGGGAGCTGTTTTTT. Translating it yields CASSFVAGELFF.

The chain employs TRBV27 and TRBJ2-3; D is undetermined. V gave up 0 bases and J gave up 2 bases, with 6 bases separating them. Germline CDR1 is MNHEY and CDR2 is SMNVEV (reference sequence). The CDR3 runs 14 residues. CDR3 region: CASSLSRSTDTQYF. The CDR3 coding sequence is TGTGCCAGCAGTTTATCCAGGTCCACAGATACGCAGTATTTT.

The chain joins TRBV7-9 to TRBJ2-7; no reliable D call. Germline V gene data show CDR1 as SEHNR and CDR2 as FQNEAQ (reference sequence). This CDR3 contains 13 residues. V was trimmed by 5 bases and J by 0 bases, leaving 8 bases between them. The CDR3 nucleotides read TGTGCCAGCAGCAAGACTGTCTCCTACGAGCAGTACTTC. Translation: CASSKTVSYEQYF.

This clonotype was counted a few times. The rearrangement joins TRBV5-1 to TRBJ2-1; 11 positions agree with TRBD2. J was trimmed by 0 bases and V by 4 bases; bases with no gene match: 12. Per the germline V gene, CDR1 is SGHRS and CDR2 is YFSETQ. The CDR3 extends over 19 amino acids. CDR3 DNA sequence: TGCGCCAGCAGCCTCTCTAGCGGGGGGCCTTCTAGCTCCTACAATGAGCAGTTCTTC. It specifies CASSLSSGGPSSSYNEQFF. Complete variable domain (other parts from reference TRBV5-1 and TRBJ2-1): KAGVTQTPRYLIKTRGQQVTLSCSPISGHRSVSWYQQTPGQGLQFLFEYFSETQRNKGNFPGRFSGRQFSNSRSEMNVSTLELGDSALYLCASSLSSGGPSSSYNEQFFGPGTRLTVL.

This clonotype was picked up a small number of times. This chain joins TRBV24-1 and TRBJ2-1; tentatively, D is TRBD1 (6 bases). Trimming took off 4 bases at V and 4 bases at J, with 10 bases between the two ends. CDR1 KGHDR and CDR2 SFDVKD come from the germline V gene. The CDR3 length is 14 residues. The CDR3 DNA sequence: TGTGCCACCAGTGACAGGGGCCGATACAATGAGCAGTTCTTC. Translated, it gives CATSDRGRYNEQFF.